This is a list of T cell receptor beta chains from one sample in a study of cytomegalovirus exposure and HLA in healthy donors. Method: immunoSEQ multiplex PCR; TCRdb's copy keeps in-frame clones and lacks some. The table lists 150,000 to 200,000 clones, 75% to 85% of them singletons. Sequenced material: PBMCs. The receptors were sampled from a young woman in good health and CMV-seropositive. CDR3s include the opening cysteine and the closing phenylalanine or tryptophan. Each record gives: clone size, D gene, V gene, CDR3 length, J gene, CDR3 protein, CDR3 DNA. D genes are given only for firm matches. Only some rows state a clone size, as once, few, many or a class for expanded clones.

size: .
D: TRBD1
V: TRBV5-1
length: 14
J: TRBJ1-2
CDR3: CASSLPGQGVGYTF
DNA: TGCGCCAGCAGCTTACCGGGACAGGGGGTTGGCTACACCTTC

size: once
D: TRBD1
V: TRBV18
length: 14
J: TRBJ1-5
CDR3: CASSIGQGNQPQHF
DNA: TGTGCCAGCTCGATCGGACAGGGCAATCAGCCCCAGCATTTT

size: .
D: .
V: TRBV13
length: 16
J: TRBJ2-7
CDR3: CASSLGLGAHSYEQYF
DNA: TGTGCCAGCAGCTTAGGTTTGGGGGCACACTCCTACGAGCAGTACTTC

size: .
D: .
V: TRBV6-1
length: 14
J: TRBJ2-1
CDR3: CASSESGDRYEQFF
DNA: TGTGCCAGCAGTGAAAGCGGGGACAGGTATGAGCAGTTCTTC

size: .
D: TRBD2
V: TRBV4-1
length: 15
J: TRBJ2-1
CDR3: CASSPGGGDYNEQFF
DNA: TGCGCCAGCAGCCCGGGCGGGGGAGATTACAATGAGCAGTTCTTC

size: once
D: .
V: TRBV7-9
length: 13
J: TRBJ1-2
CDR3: CASSLNPVYGYTF
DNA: TGTGCCAGCAGCTTAAATCCGGTCTATGGCTACACCTTC

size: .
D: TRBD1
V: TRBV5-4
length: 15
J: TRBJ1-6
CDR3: CASSSQDRRNSPLHF
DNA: TGTGCCAGCAGCAGTCAGGACAGGAGGAATTCACCCCTCCACTTT

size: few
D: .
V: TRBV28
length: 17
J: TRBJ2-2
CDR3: CASSFLGLPPNTGELFF
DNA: TGTGCCAGCAGTTTCCTGGGACTCCCACCGAACACCGGGGAGCTGTTTTTT

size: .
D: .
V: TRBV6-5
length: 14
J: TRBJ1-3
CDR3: CASSPHPLGNTIYF
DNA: TGTGCCAGCAGCCCACATCCCCTCGGAAACACCATATATTTT

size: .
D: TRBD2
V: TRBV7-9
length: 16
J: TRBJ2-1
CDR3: CASSSRLAGVYNEQFF
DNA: TGTGCCAGCAGCTCACGACTAGCGGGGGTCTACAATGAGCAGTTCTTC

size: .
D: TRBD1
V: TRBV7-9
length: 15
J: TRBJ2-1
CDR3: CASSPQDRDYNEQFF
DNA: TGTGCCAGCAGCCCCCAGGACAGGGATTACAATGAGCAGTTCTTC